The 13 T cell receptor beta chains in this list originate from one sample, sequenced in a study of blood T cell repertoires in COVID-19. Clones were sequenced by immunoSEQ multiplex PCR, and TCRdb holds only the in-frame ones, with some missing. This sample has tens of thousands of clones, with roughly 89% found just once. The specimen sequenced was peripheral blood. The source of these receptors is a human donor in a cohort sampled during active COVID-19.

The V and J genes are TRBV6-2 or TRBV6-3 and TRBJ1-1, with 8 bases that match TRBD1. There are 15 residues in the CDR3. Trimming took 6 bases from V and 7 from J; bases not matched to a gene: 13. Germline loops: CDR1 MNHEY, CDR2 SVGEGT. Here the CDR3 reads CASSATRQGFSEAFF. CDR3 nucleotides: TGTGCCAGCAGCGCAACTCGACAGGGGTTTAGTGAAGCTTTCTTT.

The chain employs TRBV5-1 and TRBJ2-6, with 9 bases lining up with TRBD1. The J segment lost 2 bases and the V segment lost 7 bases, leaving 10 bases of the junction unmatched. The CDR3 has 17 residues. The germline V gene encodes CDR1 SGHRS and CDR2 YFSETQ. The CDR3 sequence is CASVRDRVNTGANVLTF. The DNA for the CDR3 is TGCGCCAGCGTCCGGGACAGGGTCAATACTGGGGCCAACGTCCTGACTTTC.

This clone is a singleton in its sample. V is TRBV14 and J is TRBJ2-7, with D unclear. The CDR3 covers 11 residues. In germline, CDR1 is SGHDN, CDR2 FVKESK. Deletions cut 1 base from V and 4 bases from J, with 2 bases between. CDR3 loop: CASSQVYEQYF. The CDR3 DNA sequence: TGTGCCAGCAGCCAAGTATACGAGCAGTACTTC.

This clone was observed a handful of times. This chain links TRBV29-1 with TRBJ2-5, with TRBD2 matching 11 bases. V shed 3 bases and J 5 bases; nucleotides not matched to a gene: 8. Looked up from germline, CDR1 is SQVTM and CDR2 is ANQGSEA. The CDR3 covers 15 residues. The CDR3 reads CSVDLLAGVRETQYF. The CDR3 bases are TGCAGCGTTGACCTACTAGCGGGGGTTCGGGAGACCCAGTACTTC.

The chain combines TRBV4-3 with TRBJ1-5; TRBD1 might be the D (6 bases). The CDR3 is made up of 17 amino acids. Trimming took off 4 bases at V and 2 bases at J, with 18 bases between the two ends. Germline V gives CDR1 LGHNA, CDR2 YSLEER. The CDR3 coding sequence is TGCGCCAGCAGCCCCGATTTGGGACATCGCGGCAATCAGCCCCAGCATTTT. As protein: CASSPDLGHRGNQPQHF.

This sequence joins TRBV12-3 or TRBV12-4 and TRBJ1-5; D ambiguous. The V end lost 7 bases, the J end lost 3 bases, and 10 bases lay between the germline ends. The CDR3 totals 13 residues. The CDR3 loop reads CASMRGNNQPQHF. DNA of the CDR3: TGTGCCAGCATGAGAGGGAACAATCAGCCCCAGCATTTT.

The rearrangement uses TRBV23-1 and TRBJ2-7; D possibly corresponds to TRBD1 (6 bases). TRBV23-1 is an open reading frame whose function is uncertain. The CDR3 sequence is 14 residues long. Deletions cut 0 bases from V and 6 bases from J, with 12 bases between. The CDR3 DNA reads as TGCGCCAGCAGTCAATCGGACAGAGTGGCCGAGCAGTACTTC. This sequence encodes CASSQSDRVAEQYF.

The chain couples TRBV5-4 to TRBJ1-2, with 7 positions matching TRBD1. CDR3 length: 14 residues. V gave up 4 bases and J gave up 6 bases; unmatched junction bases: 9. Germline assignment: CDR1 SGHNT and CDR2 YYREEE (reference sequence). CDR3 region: CASSPDRTGHGYTF. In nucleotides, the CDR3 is TGTGCCAGCAGCCCCGACCGGACAGGCCATGGCTACACCTTC.

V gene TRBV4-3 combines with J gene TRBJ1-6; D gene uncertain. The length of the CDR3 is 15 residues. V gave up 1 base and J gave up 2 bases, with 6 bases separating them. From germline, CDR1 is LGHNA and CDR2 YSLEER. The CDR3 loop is CASSQGTAYNSPLHF. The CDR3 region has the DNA TGCGCCAGCAGCCAAGGAACAGCCTATAATTCACCCCTCCACTTT.

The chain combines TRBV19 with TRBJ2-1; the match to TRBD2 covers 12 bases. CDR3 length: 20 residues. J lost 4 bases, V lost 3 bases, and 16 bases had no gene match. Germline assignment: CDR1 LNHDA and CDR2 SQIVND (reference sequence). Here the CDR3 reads CASSIRQGRLAGDNYNEQFF. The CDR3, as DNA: TGTGCCAGTAGTATCCGACAGGGAAGACTAGCGGGGGATAATTACAATGAGCAGTTCTTC.

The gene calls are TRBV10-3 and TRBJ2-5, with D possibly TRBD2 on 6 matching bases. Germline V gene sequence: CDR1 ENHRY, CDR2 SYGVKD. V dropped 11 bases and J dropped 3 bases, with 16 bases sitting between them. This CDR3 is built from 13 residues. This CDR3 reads CAVGGAGEETQYF. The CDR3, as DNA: TGTGCCGTTGGCGGGGCAGGAGAAGAGACCCAGTACTTC.

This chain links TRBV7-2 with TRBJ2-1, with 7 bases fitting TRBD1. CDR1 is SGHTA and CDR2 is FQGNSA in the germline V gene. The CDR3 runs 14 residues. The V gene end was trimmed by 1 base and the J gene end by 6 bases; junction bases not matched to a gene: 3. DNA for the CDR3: TGTGCCAGCAGCTTAGTAGCAGGGGGCAATGAGCAGTTCTTC. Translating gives CASSLVAGGNEQFF.

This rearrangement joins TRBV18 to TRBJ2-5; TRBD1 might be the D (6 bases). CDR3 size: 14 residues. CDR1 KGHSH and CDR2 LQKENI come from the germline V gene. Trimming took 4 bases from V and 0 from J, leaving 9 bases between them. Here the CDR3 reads CASSLRGNQETQYF. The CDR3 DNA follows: TGTGCCAGCTCACTTAGGGGGAACCAAGAGACCCAGTACTTC.